Listed below are T cell receptor beta chains from one sample, sequenced in a study of T-cell reconstitution after alpha-beta-depleted transplantation in children. From the PCR reads, TCRdb called clonotypes with MiXCR, one entry per CDR3 protein. This table has about 360,000 distinct CDR3 sequences, 10% to 15% appearing once. The sample was PBMCs, taken from the stem cell graft. These receptors originate from a human donor who donated a stem cell graft to a child with Fanconi anemia. CDR3s include the opening cysteine and the closing phenylalanine or tryptophan. D genes are given only for firm matches.

CDR3 length: 13; D gene: TRBD1; V gene: TRBV20-1; J gene: TRBJ2-5; CDR3 protein: CSARGDSPETQYF
CDR3 length: 21; D gene: TRBD1; V gene: TRBV20-1; J gene: TRBJ2-2; CDR3 protein: CSARAPGTGGVKFPNTGELFF
CDR3 length: 13; D gene: -; V gene: TRBV11-2; J gene: TRBJ2-7; CDR3 protein: CASSFTSTYEQYF
CDR3 length: 14; D gene: -; V gene: TRBV30; J gene: TRBJ1-1; CDR3 protein: CAWGQGLMNTEAFF
CDR3 length: 13; D gene: TRBD1; V gene: TRBV2; J gene: TRBJ1-2; CDR3 protein: CASNRDSNYGYTF
CDR3 length: 17; D gene: TRBD2; V gene: TRBV29-1; J gene: TRBJ2-1; CDR3 protein: CSVEDLGSGDTYNEQFF
CDR3 length: 14; D gene: -; V gene: TRBV7-2; J gene: TRBJ2-5; CDR3 protein: CASSLRLGKETQYF
CDR3 length: 13; D gene: TRBD2; V gene: TRBV12-3/TRBV12-4; J gene: TRBJ2-7; CDR3 protein: CASRHSGGNEQYF
CDR3 length: 13; D gene: -; V gene: TRBV12-3/TRBV12-4; J gene: TRBJ1-1; CDR3 protein: CASSATGTTEAFF
CDR3 length: 13; D gene: -; V gene: TRBV4-2; J gene: TRBJ1-4; CDR3 protein: CASSQDGAEKLFF
CDR3 length: 14; D gene: -; V gene: TRBV5-1; J gene: TRBJ2-5; CDR3 protein: CASRQTGLKETQYF
CDR3 length: 15; D gene: -; V gene: TRBV10-3; J gene: TRBJ2-3; CDR3 protein: CAISESPDYSNTQYF
CDR3 length: 15; D gene: -; V gene: TRBV6-2/TRBV6-3; J gene: TRBJ1-5; CDR3 protein: CASSLGETNYIAQHF
CDR3 length: 12; D gene: TRBD1; V gene: TRBV5-1; J gene: TRBJ1-2; CDR3 protein: CASTGTGNGYTF
CDR3 length: 15; D gene: -; V gene: TRBV4-2; J gene: TRBJ2-3; CDR3 protein: CASSQGGPSTDTQYF
CDR3 length: 14; D gene: -; V gene: TRBV7-9; J gene: TRBJ2-7; CDR3 protein: CASSLSHGFHEQYF
CDR3 length: 13; D gene: TRBD1; V gene: TRBV20-1; J gene: TRBJ1-1; CDR3 protein: CSAPTGYNTEAFF
CDR3 length: 13; D gene: -; V gene: TRBV5-6; J gene: TRBJ1-1; CDR3 protein: CASSLAVYTEAFF
CDR3 length: 18; D gene: -; V gene: TRBV5-1; J gene: TRBJ2-1; CDR3 protein: CASSLVSGPLSSYNEQFF
CDR3 length: 15; D gene: -; V gene: TRBV6-1; J gene: TRBJ2-1; CDR3 protein: CASSLTGLSPNEQFF
CDR3 length: 14; D gene: -; V gene: TRBV5-1; J gene: TRBJ1-1; CDR3 protein: CASSLGATYPEAFF
CDR3 length: 15; D gene: TRBD1; V gene: TRBV20-1; J gene: TRBJ1-1; CDR3 protein: CSASSPGQGGTEAFF
CDR3 length: 13; D gene: -; V gene: TRBV5-1; J gene: TRBJ2-5; CDR3 protein: CASSWGVRETQYF
CDR3 length: 17; D gene: -; V gene: TRBV5-1; J gene: TRBJ2-3; CDR3 protein: CASSLVSRLVRTDTQYF
CDR3 length: 16; D gene: TRBD1; V gene: TRBV5-1; J gene: TRBJ2-6; CDR3 protein: CASSEGAHSGANVLTF
CDR3 length: 16; D gene: -; V gene: TRBV28; J gene: TRBJ1-2; CDR3 protein: CASSLMVMDGNYGYTF
CDR3 length: 14; D gene: -; V gene: TRBV6-2/TRBV6-3; J gene: TRBJ1-1; CDR3 protein: CASSSYLYNTEAFF
CDR3 length: 16; D gene: TRBD1; V gene: TRBV12-3/TRBV12-4; J gene: TRBJ1-1; CDR3 protein: CASSPRDRGRGTEAFF
CDR3 length: 15; D gene: -; V gene: TRBV30; J gene: TRBJ1-2; CDR3 protein: CASKGGRVSNYGYTF
CDR3 length: 13; D gene: TRBD2; V gene: TRBV20-1; J gene: TRBJ2-5; CDR3 protein: CSFQTSGGETQYF
CDR3 length: 16; D gene: TRBD2; V gene: TRBV7-8; J gene: TRBJ2-1; CDR3 protein: CASSTPTSGGYNEQFF
CDR3 length: 15; D gene: -; V gene: TRBV12-3/TRBV12-4; J gene: TRBJ2-1; CDR3 protein: CASSAAGTLHNEQFF
CDR3 length: 15; D gene: TRBD1; V gene: TRBV5-1; J gene: TRBJ1-2; CDR3 protein: CASSADPTGNNGYTF
CDR3 length: 13; D gene: -; V gene: TRBV20-1; J gene: TRBJ1-2; CDR3 protein: CSARDPGGYGYTF
CDR3 length: 14; D gene: TRBD1; V gene: TRBV20-1; J gene: TRBJ1-1; CDR3 protein: CSASPGQVNTEAFF
CDR3 length: 14; D gene: -; V gene: TRBV20-1; J gene: TRBJ2-5; CDR3 protein: CSARADPAPGTQYF
CDR3 length: 15; D gene: -; V gene: TRBV9; J gene: TRBJ2-1; CDR3 protein: CASSRLEGSYNEQFF
CDR3 length: 13; D gene: -; V gene: TRBV7-6; J gene: TRBJ2-7; CDR3 protein: CASSLVGVHEQYF
CDR3 length: 15; D gene: TRBD2; V gene: TRBV7-2; J gene: TRBJ2-5; CDR3 protein: CASSLRRGGERTQYF
CDR3 length: 13; D gene: TRBD1; V gene: TRBV20-1; J gene: TRBJ1-1; CDR3 protein: CSARQGSNTEAFF